Listed below are T cell receptor beta chains from one sample, sequenced in a study of blood T cell repertoires in COVID-19. Using immunoSEQ multiplex PCR, the repertoire was profiled, and TCRdb retains in-frame clones only, with some absent. The data show fewer than 500,000 clones, 88% seen once. Sequencing was carried out using PBMCs or T cells enriched from blood (not recorded which). The receptors derive from a woman aged 25 to 39 with acute COVID-19. Each CDR3 is given with its conserved first and last residue. A D gene is named only where the DNA matches it firmly. Rows may omit the clone size; those that give it use once, few, many or a size class.

abundance,d_gene,v_gene,j_gene,CDR3aa,CDR3nt
NA,NA,TRBV5-5,TRBJ2-7,CASSRDFRSSYEQYF,TGTGCCAGCAGCCGCGACTTTCGGAGCTCCTACGAGCAGTACTTC
NA,NA,TRBV6-5,TRBJ1-2,CASRPTTVDGYTF,TGTGCCAGTAGGCCTACGACAGTGGACGGCTACACCTTC
NA,TRBD1,TRBV6-6,TRBJ2-2,CASSSPGQGHDGELFF,TGTGCCAGCAGTTCCCCGGGACAGGGGCACGACGGGGAGCTGTTTTTT
NA,NA,TRBV11-2,TRBJ1-2,CASSLVAQPNDGYTF,TGTGCCAGCAGCTTAGTTGCACAGCCCAACGATGGCTACACCTTC
NA,TRBD1,TRBV19,TRBJ1-5,CASSIIDRDDQPQHF,TGTGCCAGTAGTATAATCGACAGGGATGATCAGCCCCAGCATTTT
NA,NA,TRBV19,TRBJ1-6,CASTLGHLLANSPLHF,TGTGCCAGTACCTTGGGGCACCTTCTCGCGAATTCACCCCTCCACTTT
NA,NA,TRBV6-6,TRBJ1-6,CASSPDRLSSYNSPLHF,TGTGCCAGCAGTCCTGACAGGCTAAGCTCCTATAATTCACCCCTCCACTTT
NA,NA,TRBV9,TRBJ1-1,CASSVLQGLNTEAFF,TGTGCCAGCAGCGTCCTTCAGGGGCTGAACACTGAAGCTTTCTTT
NA,NA,TRBV28,TRBJ1-4,CASSYTDSLNEKLFF,TGTGCCAGCAGTTACACAGACAGTCTTAATGAAAAACTGTTTTTT
NA,NA,TRBV5-6,TRBJ1-1,CASSLATGRTEAFF,TGTGCCAGCAGCTTGGCGACAGGCCGAACTGAGGCTTTCTTT
NA,NA,TRBV4-2,TRBJ2-2,CASSLEQGLNTGELFF,TGTGCCAGCAGCCTCGAGCAGGGACTGAACACCGGGGAGCTGTTTTTT
NA,TRBD1,TRBV6-5,TRBJ1-2,CASSWLSDRANYGYTF,TGTGCCAGCAGTTGGTTAAGCGACAGGGCCAACTATGGCTACACCTTC
NA,NA,TRBV5-4,TRBJ2-1,CASSLTSLPGERDNEQFF,TGTGCCAGCAGCTTGACCAGCCTACCAGGGGAACGGGACAATGAGCAGTTCTTC
NA,TRBD1,TRBV12-3/TRBV12-4,TRBJ2-2,CASSPRGHGELFF,TGTGCCAGCAGCCCGAGGGGGCACGGGGAGCTGTTTTTT
once,NA,TRBV7-9,TRBJ2-3,CASSLEAGASFTDTQYF,TGTGCCAGCAGCTTAGAGGCGGGGGCCTCTTTCACAGATACGCAGTATTTT
NA,NA,TRBV27,TRBJ2-1,CASSPRGNNYNEQFF,TGTGCCAGCAGTCCGAGGGGGAACAACTACAATGAGCAGTTCTTC
once,TRBD2,TRBV15,TRBJ2-1,CATSSGDYNEQFF,TGTGCCACCTCTAGCGGGGACTACAATGAGCAGTTCTTC
NA,TRBD2,TRBV18,TRBJ2-5,CASSARTSEEETQYF,TGTGCCAGCTCAGCAAGGACTAGCGAGGAAGAGACCCAGTACTTC
NA,TRBD2,TRBV27,TRBJ2-1,CASRRSSGGAYNEQFF,TGTGCCAGCAGGCGTTCTAGCGGGGGGGCCTACAATGAGCAGTTCTTC
NA,NA,TRBV28,TRBJ2-7,CASSFAGASYEQYF,TGTGCCAGCAGTTTCGCGGGGGCTTCCTACGAGCAGTACTTC
NA,TRBD1,TRBV5-5,TRBJ1-6,CASSRRDRDDSPLHF,TGTGCCAGCAGCCGACGGGACAGGGATGATTCACCCCTCCACTTT
NA,TRBD1,TRBV6-1,TRBJ1-2,CASSEWDRDGYGYTF,TGTGCCAGCAGTGAATGGGACAGGGACGGATATGGCTACACCTTC
NA,TRBD1,TRBV7-6,TRBJ2-1,CASSLGIGTGGNEQFF,TGTGCCAGCAGCTTAGGCATCGGGACAGGGGGCAATGAGCAGTTCTTC
NA,TRBD1,TRBV18,TRBJ1-4,CASSPGTGNEKLFF,TGTGCCAGCTCGCCCGGGACAGGGAATGAAAAACTGTTTTTT
NA,TRBD2,TRBV5-1,TRBJ2-7,CASSPDGGDSYEQYF,TGCGCCAGCAGCCCCGACGGGGGGGACTCCTACGAGCAGTACTTC
NA,TRBD2,TRBV4-1,TRBJ2-3,CASSHGESTSGGPDTQYF,TGCGCCAGCAGCCATGGGGAGTCGACTAGCGGGGGCCCAGATACGCAGTATTTT
NA,NA,TRBV20-1,TRBJ2-5,CSASLGRETQYF,TGCAGTGCTAGTTTGGGGAGAGAGACCCAGTACTTC
NA,TRBD2,TRBV7-2,TRBJ2-1,CASSSSGASYNEQFF,TGTGCCAGCAGCTCTAGCGGGGCCTCCTACAATGAGCAGTTCTTC
NA,NA,TRBV9,TRBJ1-3,CASSVDGGASGNTIYF,TGTGCCAGCAGCGTAGATGGAGGCGCCTCTGGAAACACCATATATTTT
NA,TRBD1,TRBV5-1,TRBJ2-5,CASRSGQGSQETQYF,TGCGCCAGCAGATCCGGACAGGGCAGTCAAGAGACCCAGTACTTC
NA,NA,TRBV15,TRBJ1-1,CATSRADSWNTEAFF,TGTGCCACCAGCAGGGCCGACTCATGGAACACTGAAGCTTTCTTT
NA,NA,TRBV5-1,TRBJ1-1,CASSLFTGLTEAFF,TGCGCCAGCAGCTTGTTTACGGGACTTACTGAAGCTTTCTTT
NA,NA,TRBV7-3,TRBJ2-1,CASSLASIDNEQFF,TGTGCCAGCAGCTTAGCTAGCATTGACAATGAGCAGTTCTTC
NA,TRBD1,TRBV12-5,TRBJ2-3,CASGPGQGADTQYF,TGTGCTAGTGGTCCCGGACAGGGGGCAGATACGCAGTATTTT
NA,NA,TRBV19,TRBJ1-2,CASSMGGVPHYGYTF,TGTGCCAGTAGTATGGGGGGAGTCCCACACTATGGCTACACCTTC
NA,NA,TRBV7-8,TRBJ2-5,CASSTSGHRSQETQYF,TGTGCCAGCAGCACATCGGGCCACAGGAGCCAAGAGACCCAGTACTTC
few,TRBD1,TRBV3-1/TRBV3-2,TRBJ1-1,CASSPQGQGAEGTEAFF,TGTGCCAGCAGCCCCCAGGGACAGGGGGCGGAAGGTACTGAAGCTTTCTTT
NA,TRBD1,TRBV7-2,TRBJ1-4,CASSPGDRGTLATNEKLFF,TGTGCCAGCAGCCCGGGGGACAGGGGAACGCTAGCAACTAATGAAAAACTGTTTTTT
NA,NA,TRBV7-9,TRBJ1-4,CASSLAGQNEKLFF,TGTGCCAGCAGCTTAGCCGGACAAAATGAAAAACTGTTTTTT
NA,NA,TRBV5-1,TRBJ2-1,CASSLAGAQWNEQFF,TGCGCCAGCAGCTTGGCAGGGGCCCAGTGGAATGAGCAGTTCTTC
NA,TRBD1,TRBV7-9,TRBJ2-7,CASSLLGQGNYEQYF,TGTGCCAGCAGCTTATTGGGACAGGGGAACTACGAGCAGTACTTC
NA,NA,TRBV4-1,TRBJ2-7,CASSQVALVGEQYF,TGCGCCAGCAGCCAAGTAGCCCTCGTGGGTGAGCAGTACTTC
NA,TRBD2,TRBV19,TRBJ2-7,CASSRTSGSYEQYF,TGTGCCAGTAGCCGGACTAGCGGTTCCTACGAGCAGTACTTC
once,TRBD1,TRBV6-5,TRBJ1-2,CASSQTGIGYTF,TGTGCCAGCAGCCAGACAGGGATAGGCTACACCTTC
NA,TRBD2,TRBV7-2,TRBJ2-1,CASSEGLAGATRFF,TGTGCCAGCAGCGAGGGACTAGCGGGGGCGACGAGGTTCTTC
NA,TRBD1,TRBV5-4,TRBJ1-1,CASSLDRGLSTEAFF,TGTGCCAGCAGCTTAGACAGGGGGCTGAGCACTGAAGCTTTCTTT
NA,NA,TRBV19,TRBJ2-2,CASSSIGPAVPGELFF,TGTGCCAGTAGTAGTATTGGTCCCGCAGTCCCCGGGGAGCTGTTTTTT